This record concerns one TCR beta chain sequence. The specificity of this receptor is unknown. It has no much larger one-base neighbor in the sample; base qualities were not kept. The donors belonged to the validation cohort of over a hundred subjects, which was separate from the approximately 700-subject first cohort. The data stem from a study of cytomegalovirus exposure and HLA in healthy donors (dated by TCRdb to about 2017). Background for the entire study: According to a later analysis, one platform produced both the roughly 110 validation repertoires and the 550 to 800 repertoires of the first cohort. To predict cytomegalovirus infection status, the study brought together high-throughput TCR immunosequencing, statistical association of individual TCRs with disease status, and machine learning. Along with the roughly 670-subject first cohort, a separate validation cohort of over 90 different subjects was used. The aim of the study was to test whether cataloging public T cell receptors could identify signatures of past pathogen exposure.

What the authors observed across the whole study: The classifier was reported to diagnose cytomegalovirus status with high specificity and sensitivity in both the original and validation cohorts. A few of the identified cytomegalovirus-associated TCR beta chains were confirmed in vitro to be specific for cytomegalovirus antigens. A later analysis had no HLA typing for the validation cohort, so co-occurrence there was scored across all 110 or so repertoires. In the study, approximately 150 TCR beta chains were listed as associated with cytomegalovirus. Most TCR sequences were seen in very few donors, while some public TCRs were found in many individuals. Of the cluster scores, roughly 95% were above 0 in a later analysis, which found that TCRs clustered in the first cohort also tended to co-occur in the 95 to 150 validation repertoires. It was suggested by the authors that the approach could potentially be generalized to other disease states and immunological phenotypes.

Libraries were made using the immunoSEQ multiplex PCR assay. The authors' pipeline ran thus. To diagnose cytomegalovirus status from the catalog of TCR beta chain sequences, a statistical classification framework was built. TCRdb limited this immuneACCESS table to in-frame rearrangements with V and J called. A share of clones is missing; checked studies link under half to unresolved V genes, and the rest is unexplained. V, J and clone size are those of that table, while D and trimming were read from the DNA. This sample lists approximately 260,000 clones; just over 85% were detected once. Of the sample, roughly 0.99% falls within the top ten clones. From the cysteine through the phenylalanine, the CDR3 covers 16 amino acids. Only the CDR3 DNA is retained, 48 bases long and in frame from the first base. The V end gives up 1 base and the J end 5 bases, leaving 10 bases in the junction not matched to a gene. The germline V gene gives CDR1 as SGHRS and CDR2 as YFSETQ.

This TCR came from a woman aged 18-29 years in good health and CMV-seronegative. Recombination linked TRBV5-1 to TRBJ2-5, and 8 junction bases match TRBD1. The sequencing input was PBMCs. The DNA sequence reads TGCGCCAGCAGCTTGACCCGGACAGGGCGACGTGAGACCCAGTACTTC. It specifies CASSLTRTGRRETQYF.